One sample yielded the 21 T cell receptor beta chains listed below, sequenced in a study of post-analysis software for immune sequencing data. The antigens for these receptors are not known. The study, taken as a whole, reports: About five TRBV segments, including TRBV5-6, TRBV5-1 and TRBV20-1, were more frequent in patients than controls.

TCR beta cDNA libraries had unique molecular identifiers. MiXCR was run by TCRdb on the PCR reads, yielding one entry per CDR3 protein. The data contain about 430,000 distinct CDR3 sequences, approximately 37% of them singletons. The sequenced sample was blood. The receptors here all came from a girl aged 2 to 10 with multiple sclerosis.

This clonotype has only one observation. This chain links TRBV30 with TRBJ1-6; D unresolved. The V gene lost 4 bases and the J gene lost 8 bases, with 12 bases spanning the gap. The germline CDR1 and CDR2 sequences are GTSNPN and SVGIG (reference sequence). This CDR3 contains 13 residues. CDR3 nucleotides: TGTGCCTGGAAGTCCGCTTCGGATTCACCCCTCCACTTT. Translating it yields CAWKSASDSPLHF.

The chain uses TRBV7-2 and TRBJ1-5; TRBD1 matches 9 bases. Germline V gene sequence: CDR1 SGHTA, CDR2 FQGNSA. The J segment lost 2 bases and the V segment lost 4 bases, leaving 6 bases of the junction unmatched. The CDR3 consists of 16 residues. The CDR3 sequence is CASSSGTGYGNQPQHF. The CDR3 nucleotides are TGTGCCAGCAGCTCCGGGACAGGGTATGGCAATCAGCCCCAGCATTTT.

Only a few counts were recorded for this clonotype. The chain uses TRBV6-5 and TRBJ2-1, with 10 bases fitting TRBD1. Unmatched junction bases numbered 6, after V lost 6 bases and J lost 7 bases. Germline V gene data show CDR1 as MNHEY and CDR2 as SVGAGI. The CDR3 sequence is 14 residues long. Here the CDR3 reads CASSTRTGGNEQFF. DNA of the CDR3: TGTGCCAGCAGCACCCGGACAGGGGGGAATGAGCAGTTCTTC.

This clonotype was detected only a few times. The V call is TRBV5-1, the J call TRBJ2-4; D gene unclear. The germline CDR1 and CDR2 sequences are SGHRS and YFSETQ. V lost 1 base to trimming and J lost 5 bases, with 7 bases between them. The CDR3 is 13 residues long. CDR3 DNA sequence: TGCGCCAGCAGCTTGAGTCCTGAAAACATTCAGTACTTC. Amino acids: CASSLSPENIQYF.

This clonotype was seen once. The genes are TRBV6-5 and TRBJ2-1; TRBD1 matches 7 bases. V dropped 0 bases and J dropped 1; count of bases not matched to a gene: 3. The CDR3 runs to 16 residues. Per germline, CDR1 MNHEY and CDR2 SVGAGI. The CDR3 is CASSYSPRGSYNEQFF. The CDR3 nucleotides are TGTGCCAGCAGTTACTCGCCCAGGGGGTCCTACAATGAGCAGTTCTTC.

The chain joins TRBV12-3 or TRBV12-4 to TRBJ1-1, with 9 bases fitting TRBD1. With 5 bases clipped from V and 7 bases from J, the junction kept 5 bases outside the gene matches. The CDR3 has 13 amino acids. CDR3 amino acids: CASSRQGGSEAFF. In DNA form, the CDR3 reads TGTGCCAGCAGTCGACAGGGGGGCAGTGAAGCTTTCTTT.

The gene calls are TRBV28 and TRBJ1-5, with TRBD1 identical over 8 bases. In germline, CDR1 is MDHEN, CDR2 SYDVKM. The CDR3 sequence is 17 residues long. The J segment lost 0 bases and the V segment lost 3 bases, leaving 7 bases of the junction unmatched. DNA of the CDR3: TGTGCCAGCAGTTTCTCCAGGGGGCGGGATAGCAATCAGCCCCAGCATTTT. Its translation: CASSFSRGRDSNQPQHF.

The chain employs TRBV10-3 and TRBJ2-1; D is undetermined. V lost 0 bases, J lost 0 bases, and 12 bases lay in between. The V gene's germline CDR1 is ENHRY and CDR2 SYGVKD. This CDR3 contains 17 residues. CDR3 sequence: CAISESTRRRSYNEQFF. CDR3 sequence (DNA): TGTGCCATCAGTGAGTCGACTCGGCGTCGCTCCTACAATGAGCAGTTCTTC.

This clonotype showed up just a few times. This sequence joins TRBV13 and TRBJ2-7, with D perhaps assigned TRBD1 or TRBD2 (7 bases each). The germline gives CDR1 PRHDT, CDR2 FYEKMQ (reference sequence). Between the trimmed V and J ends, which lost 5 bases and 3 bases, there was a span of 14 bases. CDR3 length: 14 amino acids. The CDR3 nucleotides read TGTGCCAGCAGCGCAGGGGGGGGGCACTACGAGCAGTACTTC. Amino acids: CASSAGGGHYEQYF.

This rearrangement joins TRBV6-2 or TRBV6-3 to TRBJ1-5; 7 nucleotides match TRBD1. The CDR3 is 15 residues long. Germline lookup yields CDR1 MNHEY and CDR2 SVGEGT. The V segment lost 7 bases and the J segment 2 bases; nucleotides outside the gene matches: 8. The CDR3 coding sequence is TGTGCCAGCAACAGAGAAGGGGGCCGCAATCAGCCCCAGCATTTT. Translated, it gives CASNREGGRNQPQHF.

V is TRBV14 and J is TRBJ2-7, with 7 bases lining up with TRBD1. CDR3 size: 17 residues. Trimming removed 4 bases from V and 2 bases from J; junction bases left unmatched: 14. Germline CDR1 reads SGHDN; CDR2 reads FVKESK. The CDR3 loop is CASSRYPGQQRTYEQYF. DNA for the CDR3: TGTGCCAGCAGCCGATATCCGGGACAGCAGAGGACCTACGAGCAGTACTTC.

The genes are TRBV3-1 and TRBJ1-1; no firm D call. V was pared by 2 bases and J by 3 bases, with 4 bases between. This CDR3 has 12 amino acids. Germline CDR1 reads LGHDT; CDR2 reads YNNKEL (reference sequence). CDR3 bases: TGTGCCAGCAGCCAACAGTACACTGAAGCTTTCTTT. Encoded protein: CASSQQYTEAFF.

J is TRBJ1-5 and V is TRBV6-2 or TRBV6-3; 7 bases match TRBD1. Losses at the gene ends were 2 bases for V and 3 bases for J; bases not matched to a gene: 7. The length of the CDR3 is 16 residues. Germline V gives CDR1 MNHEY, CDR2 SVGEGT. CDR3 nucleotides: TGTGCCAGCAGTTACAGAACAGGGGCGGACAATCAGCCCCAGCATTTT. This codes for CASSYRTGADNQPQHF.

This clonotype was seen a single time. The chain recombines TRBV10-3 with TRBJ2-3; D is unclear. Germline CDR1 is ENHRY and CDR2 is SYGVKD. Trimming removed 2 bases at V and 12 bases at J, with 9 bases between. The CDR3 is 11 residues long. The CDR3 DNA follows: TGTGCCATCAGTGAGATAGTTGCACAGTATTTT. Protein: CAISEIVAQYF.

The chain carries TRBV15 and TRBJ1-2; D is possibly TRBD1 (6 bases). Germline V CDR1 and CDR2: LNHNV, YYDKDF (reference sequence). V dropped 3 bases and J dropped 3 bases, with 17 bases sitting between them. This CDR3 comprises 16 residues. The CDR3 sequence is CATSRDGTGSYYGYTF. In nucleotides, the CDR3 is TGTGCCACCAGCAGGGACGGTACAGGGTCGTACTATGGCTACACCTTC.

The rearrangement joins TRBV7-2 to TRBJ2-3; 11 bases match TRBD2. CDR3 length: 16 amino acids. The junction had 6 bases not matched to a gene; V was cut back by 4 bases and J by 3 bases. The germline V gene has CDR1 SGHTA and CDR2 FQGNSA. The CDR3 reads CASSSTSGIRTDTQYF. CDR3 bases: TGTGCCAGCAGCTCGACTAGCGGGATTCGGACAGATACGCAGTATTTT.

The CDR3 loop reads CASRGQVNSPLHF. The CDR3 DNA sequence: TGTGCCAGCAGGGGACAGGTTAATTCACCCCTCCACTTT. This chain joins TRBV7-9 and TRBJ1-6, with TRBD1 matching over 8 bases. Trimming removed 6 bases from V and 6 bases from J; junction bases left unmatched: 1. Germline V gene data show CDR1 as SEHNR and CDR2 as FQNEAQ (reference sequence). This CDR3 is 13 amino acids long.

V is TRBV12-3 or TRBV12-4 and J is TRBJ2-3; tentative D call: TRBD2 (5 bases). With 8 bases removed from V and 3 bases from J, the gap between germline ends came to 6 bases. This CDR3 contains 11 residues. The CDR3 loop reads CASGRTDTQYF. The CDR3 DNA is TGTGCCAGCGGGAGAACAGATACGCAGTATTTT.

The V call is TRBV9, the J call TRBJ1-4; 9 nucleotides line up with TRBD1. Germline V gene lookup returns CDR1 SGDLS and CDR2 YYNGEE. Trimming cost V 0 bases and J 5 bases; bases outside gene matches: 5. The CDR3 totals 16 residues. CDR3 sequence: CASSVGGTGRNEKLFF. The CDR3 DNA reads as TGTGCCAGCAGCGTAGGTGGGACAGGGAGGAATGAAAAACTGTTTTTT. Supplemented by reference TRBV9 and TRBJ1-4, the full variable domain reads DSGVTQTPKHLITATGQRVTLRCSPRSGDLSVYWYQQSLDQGLQFLIQYYNGEERAKGNILERFSAQQFPDLHSELNLSSLELGDSALYFCASSVGGTGRNEKLFFGSGTQLSVL.

The V and J genes are TRBV5-4 and TRBJ2-6, with a tentative D call TRBD1 (6 bases). In germline, CDR1 is SGHNT, CDR2 YYREEE (reference sequence). The CDR3 length is 16 residues. V was cut by 0 bases and J by 2 bases, with 9 bases left in between. CDR3: CASSLGAGAGANVLTF. DNA of the CDR3: TGTGCCAGCAGCTTGGGGGCAGGGGCTGGGGCCAACGTCCTGACTTTC. Combining the CDR3 with reference TRBV5-4 and TRBJ2-6 gives the whole variable domain ETGVTQSPTHLIKTRGQQVTLRCSSQSGHNTVSWYQQALGQGPQFIFQYYREEENGRGNFPPRFSGLQFPNYSSELNVNALELDDSALYLCASSLGAGAGANVLTFGAGSRLTVL.

In its sample, this clonotype was seen a few times. The chain's CDR3 is CASSFYGTEAFF. The CDR3 region has the DNA TGTGCCAGCAGTTTTTATGGCACTGAAGCTTTCTTT. V and J are TRBV27 and TRBJ1-1, with D unclear. The germline V gene encodes CDR1 MNHEY and CDR2 SMNVEV (reference sequence). This CDR3 has 12 residues. V was trimmed by 3 bases and J by 4 bases, leaving 6 bases between them.